This T cell receptor beta chain was observed in a study of cytomegalovirus exposure and HLA in healthy donors. Overall study: From donors who were HLA-typed, an early data release held approximately 91 million unique TCRs.

Points from the study as a whole: On later analysis, the bulk of CMV-associated TCR beta chains appeared to be HLA-restricted. A later analysis linked a missense DCLRE1C variant to TCR beta V- and J-gene trimming. A classifier reportedly called cytomegalovirus status with high sensitivity and specificity.

Researchers ran the PCR with 60 Vbeta and 13 Jbeta primers. TCRdb keeps only in-frame clones here, not all; method: immunoSEQ multiplex PCR. Altogether about 160,000 clones are present, roughly 80% being singletons, with the ten largest covering about 0.8%. V shed 2 bases, J shed 4 bases, and the junction held 19 bases outside the gene matches. This CDR3 is built from 22 residues. Regarding this clone: Its specificity is unknown.

This chain uses TRBV23-1 with TRBJ2-2, with 13 bases identical to TRBD2. TRBV23-1 is labeled an ORF, and its function is uncertain. This sequence originates from a woman aged 18-35 years in good health and CMV-seronegative. Sequenced: PBMCs. The CDR3 spells CASSQNGSGKLAGGPRTGELFF. The CDR3 DNA is TGCGCCAGCAGTCAAAACGGCTCAGGGAAACTAGCGGGAGGGCCCCGCACCGGGGAGCTGTTTTTT.